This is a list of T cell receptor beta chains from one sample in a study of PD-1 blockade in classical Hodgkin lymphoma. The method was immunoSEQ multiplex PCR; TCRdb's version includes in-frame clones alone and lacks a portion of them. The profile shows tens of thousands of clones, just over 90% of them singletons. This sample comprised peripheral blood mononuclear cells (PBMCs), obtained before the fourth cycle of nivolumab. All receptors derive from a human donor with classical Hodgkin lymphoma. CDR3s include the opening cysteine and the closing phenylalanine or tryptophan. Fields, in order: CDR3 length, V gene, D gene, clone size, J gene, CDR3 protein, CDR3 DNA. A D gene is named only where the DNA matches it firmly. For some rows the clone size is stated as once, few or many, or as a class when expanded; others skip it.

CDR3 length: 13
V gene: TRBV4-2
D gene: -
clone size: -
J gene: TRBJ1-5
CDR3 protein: CASSQGSNQPQHF
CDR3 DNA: TGTGCCAGCAGCCAGGGCTCCAATCAGCCCCAGCATTTT

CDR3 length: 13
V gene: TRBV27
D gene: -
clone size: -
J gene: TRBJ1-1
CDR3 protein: CASSLTGLTEAFF
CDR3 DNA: TGTGCCAGCAGTCTAACAGGGCTAACTGAAGCTTTCTTT

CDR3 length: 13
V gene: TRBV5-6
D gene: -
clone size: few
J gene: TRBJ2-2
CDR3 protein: CASSIGGFGELFF
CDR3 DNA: TGTGCCAGCAGCATTGGAGGGTTCGGGGAGCTGTTTTTT

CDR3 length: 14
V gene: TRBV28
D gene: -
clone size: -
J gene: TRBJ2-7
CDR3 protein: CASSRQPNYYEQYF
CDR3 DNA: TGTGCCAGTTCCAGACAACCGAACTACTACGAGCAGTACTTC

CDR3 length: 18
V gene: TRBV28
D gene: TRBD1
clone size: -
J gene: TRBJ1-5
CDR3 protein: CASSFPQGESGSNQPQHF
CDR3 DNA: TGTGCCAGCAGTTTTCCACAGGGGGAAAGTGGGAGCAATCAGCCCCAGCATTTT

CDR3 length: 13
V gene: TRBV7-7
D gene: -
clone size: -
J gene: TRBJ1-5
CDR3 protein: CASSLSPNQPQHF
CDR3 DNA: TGTGCTAGCAGCTTATCGCCGAATCAGCCCCAGCATTTT

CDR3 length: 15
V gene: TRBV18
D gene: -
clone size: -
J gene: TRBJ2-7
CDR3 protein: CASSPPNGLSYEQYF
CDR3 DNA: TGTGCCAGCTCACCACCGAACGGCCTCTCCTACGAGCAGTACTTC

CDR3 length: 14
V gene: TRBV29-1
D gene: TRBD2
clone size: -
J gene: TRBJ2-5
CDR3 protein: CSVDGGSHQETQYF
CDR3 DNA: TGCAGCGTTGATGGCGGGAGCCACCAAGAGACCCAGTACTTC

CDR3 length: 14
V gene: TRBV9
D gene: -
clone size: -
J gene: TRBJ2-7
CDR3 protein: CASSVGGQPYEQYF
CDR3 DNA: TGTGCCAGCAGCGTAGGAGGTCAGCCCTACGAGCAGTACTTC

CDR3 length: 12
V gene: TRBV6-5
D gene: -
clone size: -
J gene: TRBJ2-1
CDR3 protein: CASRGVYNEQFF
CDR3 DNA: TGTGCCAGCAGGGGGGTATACAATGAGCAGTTCTTC

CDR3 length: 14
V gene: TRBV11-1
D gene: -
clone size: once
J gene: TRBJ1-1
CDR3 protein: CASSLGQSNTEAFF
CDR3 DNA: TGTGCCAGCAGCTTAGGACAATCGAACACTGAAGCTTTCTTT

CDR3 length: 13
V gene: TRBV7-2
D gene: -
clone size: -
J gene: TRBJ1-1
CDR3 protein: CASSWETWSEAFF
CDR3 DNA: TGTGCCAGCAGCTGGGAAACCTGGAGCGAAGCTTTCTTT

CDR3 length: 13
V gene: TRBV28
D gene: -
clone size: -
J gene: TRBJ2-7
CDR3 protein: CASSPLILGEQYF
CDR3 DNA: TGTGCCAGCAGTCCGCTCATCTTGGGGGAGCAGTACTTC

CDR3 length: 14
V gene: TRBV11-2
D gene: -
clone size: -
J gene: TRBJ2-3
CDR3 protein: CASSTGIRTDTQYF
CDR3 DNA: TGTGCCAGCAGCACGGGTATTAGGACAGATACGCAGTATTTT

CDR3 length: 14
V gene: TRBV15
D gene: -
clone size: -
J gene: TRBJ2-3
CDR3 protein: CATAPGRNTDTQYF
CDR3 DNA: TGTGCCACAGCCCCGGGCAGGAACACAGATACGCAGTATTTT

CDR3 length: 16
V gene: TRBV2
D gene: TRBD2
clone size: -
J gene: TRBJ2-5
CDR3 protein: CATQQGTSGLGETQYF
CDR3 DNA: TGTGCCACTCAGCAGGGGACTAGCGGCCTCGGAGAGACCCAGTACTTC

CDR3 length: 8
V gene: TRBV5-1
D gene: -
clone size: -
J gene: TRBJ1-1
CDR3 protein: CASRTAFF
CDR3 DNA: TGCGCCAGCCGGACGGCTTTCTTT

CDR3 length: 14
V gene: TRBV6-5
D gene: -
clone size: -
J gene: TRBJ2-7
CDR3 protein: CASSTDLTSYEQYF
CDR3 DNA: TGTGCCAGCAGTACGGACTTGACGAGCTACGAGCAGTACTTC

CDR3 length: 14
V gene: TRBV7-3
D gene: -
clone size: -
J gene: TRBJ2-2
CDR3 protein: CASSAVQRTGELFF
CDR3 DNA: TGTGCCAGCAGCGCCGTACAGAGGACCGGGGAGCTGTTTTTT

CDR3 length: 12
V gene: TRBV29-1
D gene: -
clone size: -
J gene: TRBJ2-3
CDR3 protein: CSVGAVTDTQYF
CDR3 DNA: TGCAGCGTTGGGGCAGTTACAGATACGCAGTATTTT

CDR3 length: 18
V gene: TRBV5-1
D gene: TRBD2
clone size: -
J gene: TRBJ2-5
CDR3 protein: CASSLGSAGVSPQETQYF
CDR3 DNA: TGCGCCAGCAGCTTGGGGTCGGCGGGAGTGTCCCCCCAAGAGACCCAGTACTTC

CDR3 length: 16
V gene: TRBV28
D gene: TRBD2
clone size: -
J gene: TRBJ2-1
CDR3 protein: CASSFGRREGRAEQFF
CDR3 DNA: TGTGCCAGCAGTTTTGGGCGGCGGGAGGGCCGGGCTGAGCAGTTCTTC

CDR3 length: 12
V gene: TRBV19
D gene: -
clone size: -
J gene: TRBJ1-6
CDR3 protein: CASKERDSPLHF
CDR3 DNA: TGTGCCAGTAAGGAGAGGGATTCACCCCTCCACTTT

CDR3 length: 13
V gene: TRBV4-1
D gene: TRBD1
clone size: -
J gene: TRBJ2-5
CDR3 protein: CASSPDREETQYF
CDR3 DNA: TGCGCCAGCAGCCCGGACAGGGAAGAGACCCAGTACTTC

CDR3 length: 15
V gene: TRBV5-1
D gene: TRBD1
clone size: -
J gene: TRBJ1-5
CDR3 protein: CASSLAGQGNQPQHF
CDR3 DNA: TGCGCCAGCAGCTTGGCCGGACAGGGTAATCAGCCCCAGCATTTT

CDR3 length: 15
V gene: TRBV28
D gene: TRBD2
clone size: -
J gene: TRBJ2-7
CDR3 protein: CASSSVRGGLREQYF
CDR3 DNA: TGTGCCAGCAGTTCCGTGCGGGGGGGCCTTCGCGAGCAGTACTTC

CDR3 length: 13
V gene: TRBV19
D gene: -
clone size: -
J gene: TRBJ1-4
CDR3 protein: CASSILGSEKLFF
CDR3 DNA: TGTGCCAGTAGTATCCTAGGGAGTGAAAAACTGTTTTTT

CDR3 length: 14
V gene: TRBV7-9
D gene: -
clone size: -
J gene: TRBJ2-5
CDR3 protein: CASSLYRTEETQYF
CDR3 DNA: TGTGCCAGCAGCTTATATCGGACCGAAGAGACCCAGTACTTC

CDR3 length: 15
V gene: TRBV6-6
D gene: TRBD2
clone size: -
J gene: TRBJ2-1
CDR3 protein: CASSYLAGGLNEQFF
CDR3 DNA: TGTGCCAGCAGTTACCTAGCGGGGGGTCTCAATGAGCAGTTCTTC

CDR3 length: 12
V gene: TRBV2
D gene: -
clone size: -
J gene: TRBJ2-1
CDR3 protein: CASTEPPNEQFF
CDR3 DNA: TGTGCCAGCACCGAACCCCCCAATGAGCAGTTCTTC

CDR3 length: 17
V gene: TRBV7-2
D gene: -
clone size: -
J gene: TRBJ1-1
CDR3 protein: CASSLWVGGGVVTEAFF
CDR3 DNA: TGTGCCAGCAGTTTATGGGTCGGGGGAGGTGTCGTTACTGAAGCTTTCTTT

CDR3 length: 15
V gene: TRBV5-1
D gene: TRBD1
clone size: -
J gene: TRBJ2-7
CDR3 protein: CASSLAGTGLYEQYF
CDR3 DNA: TGCGCCAGCAGCTTGGCAGGGACAGGGCTCTACGAGCAGTACTTC

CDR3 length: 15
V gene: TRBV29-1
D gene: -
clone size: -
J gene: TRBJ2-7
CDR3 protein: CSVAQGPGAFAEQYF
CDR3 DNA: TGCAGCGTTGCCCAGGGGCCGGGGGCCTTCGCCGAGCAGTACTTC

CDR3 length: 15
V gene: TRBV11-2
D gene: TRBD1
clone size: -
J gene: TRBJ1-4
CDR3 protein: CASSLVGTGVEKLFF
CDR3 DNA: TGTGCCAGCAGCTTAGTCGGGACAGGGGTTGAAAAACTGTTTTTT